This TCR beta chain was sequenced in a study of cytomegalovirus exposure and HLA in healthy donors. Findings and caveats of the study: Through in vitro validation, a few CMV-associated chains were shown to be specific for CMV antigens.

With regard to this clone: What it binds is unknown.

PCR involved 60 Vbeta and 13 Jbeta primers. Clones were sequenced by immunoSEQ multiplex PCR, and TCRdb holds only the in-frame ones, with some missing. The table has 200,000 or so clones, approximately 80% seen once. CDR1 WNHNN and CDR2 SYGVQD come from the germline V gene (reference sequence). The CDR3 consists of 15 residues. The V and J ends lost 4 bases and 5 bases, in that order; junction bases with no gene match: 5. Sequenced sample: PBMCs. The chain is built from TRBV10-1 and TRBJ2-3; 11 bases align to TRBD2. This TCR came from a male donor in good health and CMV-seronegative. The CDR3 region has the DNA TGCGCCAGCAGTGGGGGACTAGCGGATCAAGATACGCAGTATTTT. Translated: CASSGGLADQDTQYF.